Ten or more counts support the clone carrying this T cell receptor (beta chain). CDR3 length: 12 residues. V lost 7 bases to trimming and J lost 2 bases, with 6 bases between them. Per the germline V gene, CDR1 is SNHLY and CDR2 is FYNNEI. TCRdb used MiXCR to reprocess the reads, holding one entry per CDR3 protein. The table includes approximately 630,000 distinct CDR3 sequences, roughly 26% detected once. This sample stems from a study of T cell repertoires in cytomegalovirus infection. Study-level background: Through public TCR beta signatures, both CMV infection and matching HLA type were indicated.

The chain combines TRBV2 with TRBJ1-5; D gene unclear. The receptor's source is a human donor in good health (CMV status not recorded). Some clones in this sample may be carry-over from other donors' samples. Sequencing was performed on CD8+ T cells from PBMCs. The CDR3 loop reads CASNGGNQPQHF. For the CDR3, the DNA is TGTGCCAGCAATGGGGGCAATCAGCCCCAGCATTTT.